These 32 T cell receptor beta chains came from one sample sequenced in a study of lymphopenia after photon versus proton radiotherapy. Libraries were prepared by immunoSEQ multiplex PCR; TCRdb keeps only in-frame clonotypes and omits some of them. The sample shows 25,000 to 30,000 clones, about four fifths of them seen only once. The source was peripheral blood, collected from a patient treated with photon-based radiotherapy. Source of these receptors: a man aged 45-65 years with gastric cancer.

This chain uses TRBV18 with TRBJ2-1; 11 positions match TRBD1. This CDR3 has 16 amino acids. Germline V gene data show CDR1 as KGHSH and CDR2 as LQKENI. With 6 bases clipped from V and 7 bases from J, the junction kept 11 bases outside the gene matches. The CDR3 reads CASSPMGQGVFNEQFF. CDR3 bases: TGTGCCAGCTCGCCTATGGGACAGGGGGTTTTTAATGAGCAGTTCTTC.

Comments on this clone: Other DNA sequences in the same sample also yield this CDR3. The rearrangement joins TRBV7-7 to TRBJ2-1; D gene ambiguous. CDR1 and CDR2 from the germline V gene are SSHAT and FNYEAQ (reference sequence). Between the trimmed V and J ends, which lost 1 base and 4 bases, there was a span of 5 bases. The CDR3 covers 13 residues. The CDR3 region is CASSLGPYNEQFF. For the CDR3, the DNA is TGTGCCAGCAGCTTAGGACCGTACAATGAGCAGTTCTTC.

The chain uses TRBV12-5 and TRBJ2-3, with TRBD2 matching over 8 bases. V trimming: 0 bases; J trimming: 2 bases; junction bases outside the gene matches: 10. The CDR3 has 18 residues. Per germline, CDR1 LGHNT and CDR2 FRNRAP. CDR3 in DNA: TGTGCTAGTGGTTTGGTACGGGACGGACTAGCAGACACAGATACGCAGTATTTT. Its protein is CASGLVRDGLADTDTQYF.

The chain joins TRBV7-3 to TRBJ2-1, with D perhaps being TRBD1 or TRBD2 (5 bases each). There are 18 residues in the CDR3. Per the germline V gene, CDR1 is SGHTA and CDR2 is FQGTGA. The germline V and J ends were trimmed by 5 bases and 0 bases, with 20 bases remaining between them. The CDR3 loop reads CASSPRGVGLGSYNEQFF. The CDR3 nucleotides read TGTGCCAGCAGCCCGAGGGGCGTGGGCCTGGGCTCCTACAATGAGCAGTTCTTC.

The V gene is TRBV11-2, the J gene TRBJ1-1; tentative D call: TRBD1 (6 bases). The V gene's germline CDR1 is SGHAT and CDR2 FQNNGV. This CDR3 contains 14 residues. V lost 3 bases to trimming and J lost 1 base, with 9 bases between them. Written as DNA, the CDR3 is TGTGCCAGCAGCTTTATACAGGGGAACACTGAAGCTTTCTTT. It translates to CASSFIQGNTEAFF.

This clone was observed a handful of times. The chain recombines TRBV30 with TRBJ2-2; no reliable D call. Deletions cut 4 bases from V and 5 bases from J, with 5 bases between. The CDR3 has 11 residues. Per germline, CDR1 GTSNPN and CDR2 SVGIG (reference sequence). CDR3 sequence: CAWTVTGELFF. DNA for the CDR3: TGTGCCTGGACAGTTACCGGGGAGCTGTTTTTT.

The chain combines TRBV19 with TRBJ2-4; D not certain. Germline V gene lookup returns CDR1 LNHDA and CDR2 SQIVND (reference sequence). With 5 bases removed from V and 2 bases from J, the gap between germline ends came to 7 bases. The length of the CDR3 is 13 residues. The CDR3: CASSGSSKNIQYF. For the CDR3, the DNA is TGTGCCAGTAGTGGGTCCTCCAAAAACATTCAGTACTTC.

This clone turned up a few times. V usage is TRBV12-5 and J usage is TRBJ2-6, with a tentative D call TRBD2 (7 bases). Germline lookup yields CDR1 LGHNT and CDR2 FRNRAP. The V and J ends lost 0 bases and 2 bases respectively, with 14 bases between them. CDR3 length: 18 amino acids. CDR3 in DNA: TGTGCTAGTGGTTTGGTAAGGGCGGGGGCGCCTGGGGCCAACGTCCTGACTTTC. Translated, it gives CASGLVRAGAPGANVLTF.

The genes are TRBV7-9 and TRBJ1-1, with unresolved D. Germline CDR1 reads SEHNR; CDR2 reads FQNEAQ (reference sequence). This CDR3 is 11 amino acids long. The CDR3 loop is CASRVGTEAFF. The CDR3 nucleotides read TGTGCGAGTCGAGTGGGCACTGAAGCTTTCTTT.

The J gene is TRBJ2-7, the V gene TRBV5-1, with 12 bases that match TRBD1. The CDR3 sequence is 16 residues long. V shed 0 bases and J 9 bases; nucleotides not matched to a gene: 10. The germline V gene has CDR1 SGHRS and CDR2 YFSETQ. CDR3 nucleotides: TGCGCCAGCAGCTTGGTGACGCCGGGACAGGGGGCAATGCAGTACTTC. This gives the protein CASSLVTPGQGAMQYF.

The J gene is TRBJ1-3, the V gene TRBV5-1, with D possibly TRBD1 on 5 matching bases. Germline V CDR1 and CDR2: SGHRS, YFSETQ. The CDR3 has 14 residues. Between the trimmed V and J ends, which lost 4 bases and 0 bases, there was a span of 8 bases. As DNA, the CDR3 is TGCGCCAGCAGCAGGGACTTCTCTGGAAACACCATATATTTT. Residues: CASSRDFSGNTIYF.

The V call is TRBV5-6, the J call TRBJ2-5, with D possibly being TRBD2 (6 bases). Germline V lookup: CDR1 SGHDT, CDR2 YYEEEE. V was trimmed by 0 bases and J by 5 bases, leaving 8 bases between them. The CDR3 covers 13 residues. In DNA, the CDR3 is TGTGCCAGCAGCTTGGGCCGGGGGGAGACCCAGTACTTC. This translates into CASSLGRGETQYF.

This rearrangement joins TRBV7-2 to TRBJ2-5, with 10 nucleotides matching TRBD2. CDR1 and CDR2 (germline): SGHTA, FQGNSA. The V segment lost 0 bases and the J segment 7 bases; nucleotides outside the gene matches: 5. The CDR3 covers 15 residues. CDR3 DNA: TGTGCCAGCAGCTTAGCTCTAGCGGGGGTAGGGACCCAGTACTTC. Protein product: CASSLALAGVGTQYF.

This clone showed up just a few times. The chain couples TRBV6-1 to TRBJ2-6, with D possibly matching TRBD2 (5 bases). Per germline, CDR1 MNHNS and CDR2 SASEGT. Trimming removed 7 bases from V and 0 bases from J, with 7 bases in between. The CDR3 runs to 14 residues. CDR3 protein: CASTGSSGANVLTF. The DNA for the CDR3 is TGTGCCAGCACGGGGAGCTCTGGGGCCAACGTCCTGACTTTC.

The V and J genes are TRBV2 and TRBJ1-3; 8 bases line up with TRBD1. Trimming removed 7 bases from V and 0 bases from J; junction bases left unmatched: 8. CDR3 length: 16 amino acids. Germline V CDR1 and CDR2: SNHLY, FYNNEI. The CDR3 DNA is TGTGCCAGCACCGTCGGACAGGGCTTCTCTGGAAACACCATATATTTT. Encoded protein: CASTVGQGFSGNTIYF.

CDR3 DNA: TGTGCCAGCAGTTCCGACGCGGCCCGGGAGACCCAGTACTTC. Its translation is CASSSDAARETQYF. V usage is TRBV7-6 and J usage is TRBJ2-5; unclear D gene. CDR1 SGHVS and CDR2 FNYEAQ come from the germline V gene. The CDR3 totals 14 residues. The V end lost 6 bases, the J end lost 5 bases, and 16 bases lay between the germline ends.

CDR3 in DNA: TGTGCCTGGGAGGGGGGTAGGGGCACAGATACGCAGTATTTT. Its translation is CAWEGGRGTDTQYF. This rearrangement joins TRBV30 to TRBJ2-3; perhaps D is TRBD1 or TRBD2 (6 bases each). Germline CDR1 is GTSNPN and CDR2 is SVGIG (reference sequence). V lost 5 bases and J 1 base, leaving 13 bases between the germline ends. This CDR3 is built from 14 residues.

CDR3 in DNA: TGTGCCTGGAGTGTGACAGGGGGCACTGAAGCTTTCTTT. This encodes CAWSVTGGTEAFF. The genes are TRBV30 and TRBJ1-1; 9 nucleotides agree with TRBD1. The CDR3 runs to 13 residues. V lost 0 bases and J lost 4; bases outside the gene matches: 0. The germline V gene encodes CDR1 GTSNPN and CDR2 SVGIG (reference sequence).

The gene calls are TRBV5-1 and TRBJ2-1, with 10 bases matching TRBD1. Germline-derived CDR1 and CDR2 are SGHRS and YFSETQ. CDR3 length: 15 amino acids. V shed 0 bases, J shed 4 bases, and the junction held 1 base outside the gene matches. The CDR3 nucleotides are TGCGCCAGCAGCTTGGAGGGACAGGGGTACAATGAGCAGTTCTTC. This codes for CASSLEGQGYNEQFF.

The chain carries TRBV4-1 and TRBJ1-2, with D unclear. The CDR3 runs to 11 residues. V lost 2 bases and J lost 7, with 5 bases in between. Germline values: CDR1 MGHRA, CDR2 YSYEKL. CDR3 sequence: CASSQHSGYTF. The CDR3, as DNA: TGCGCCAGCAGCCAACACAGTGGCTACACCTTC.

This clone was counted a few times. The chain carries TRBV7-9 and TRBJ1-5; D remains ambiguous. Per germline, CDR1 SEHNR and CDR2 FQNEAQ (reference sequence). Trimming took off 2 bases at V and 6 bases at J, with 11 bases between the two ends. This CDR3 is built from 14 residues. CDR3 DNA: TGTGCCAGCAGCTTATCCGGGGAAGGTCAGCCCCAGCATTTT. This codes for CASSLSGEGQPQHF. Together with reference TRBV7-9 and TRBJ1-5, the CDR3 gives the full variable domain: DTGVSQNPRHKITKRGQNVTFRCDPISEHNRLYWYRQTLGQGPEFLTYFQNEAQLEKSRLLSDRFSAERPKGSFSTLEIQRTEQGDSAMYLCASSLSGEGQPQHFGDGTRLSIL.

This clone has ten or more counts. The chain recombines TRBV5-1 with TRBJ1-6; 9 bases match TRBD1. Germline-derived CDR1 and CDR2 are SGHRS and YFSETQ. Trimming removed 8 bases from V and 8 bases from J; junction bases left unmatched: 8. This CDR3 is 14 amino acids long. CDR3 in DNA: TGCGCCAGTTCGACAGGGGGGAACGATTCACCCCTCCACTTT. Translated: CASSTGGNDSPLHF.

A few counts support this clone. The gene calls are TRBV6-5 and TRBJ1-5, with a possible D match to TRBD1 (5 bases). CDR3 size: 15 residues. Germline CDR1 and CDR2: MNHEY and SVGAGI. Trimming took 4 bases from V and 4 from J, leaving 14 bases between them. The DNA for the CDR3 is TGTGCCAGCAGTTTAAGCCCAGGGATGAATCAGCCCCAGCATTTT. Protein sequence: CASSLSPGMNQPQHF.

The gene calls are TRBV2 and TRBJ2-1; the D gene is possibly TRBD2 (6 bases). Germline lookup yields CDR1 SNHLY and CDR2 FYNNEI. Trimming removed 9 bases at V and 0 bases at J, with 12 bases between. This CDR3 has 14 amino acids. The CDR3 loop reads CASTTSSSYNEQFF. The CDR3 DNA follows: TGTGCCAGTACGACTAGTAGCTCCTACAATGAGCAGTTCTTC.

This sequence joins TRBV5-1 and TRBJ1-2; the D gene is possibly TRBD1 (6 bases). The germline CDR1 and CDR2 sequences are SGHRS and YFSETQ. Between the trimmed V and J ends, which lost 0 bases and 4 bases, there was a span of 13 bases. The CDR3 totals 15 residues. CDR3: CASSLAGGHGYGYTF. The CDR3, as DNA: TGCGCCAGCAGCTTGGCCGGGGGGCATGGCTATGGCTACACCTTC.

The gene calls are TRBV9 and TRBJ2-3; a possible D gene is TRBD1 (7 bases). There are 14 residues in the CDR3. The ends were cut back, 10 bases at V and 2 bases at J, with 17 bases in the middle. Looked up from germline, CDR1 is SGDLS and CDR2 is YYNGEE. CDR3 sequence reads: CASGGQGNTDTQYF. The DNA of the CDR3 is TGTGCCTCAGGGGGGCAGGGGAACACAGATACGCAGTATTTT.

V usage is TRBV7-8 and J usage is TRBJ2-7, with a weak D call TRBD1 (5 bases). V lost 3 bases and J 0 bases, leaving 12 bases between the germline ends. There are 15 residues in the CDR3. Looked up from germline, CDR1 is SGHVS and CDR2 is FQNEAQ. CDR3 region: CASSFRQLISYEQYV. DNA for the CDR3: TGTGCCAGCAGCTTCAGACAGCTTATCTCCTACGAGCAGTACGTC.

The V and J genes are TRBV11-2 and TRBJ2-3; 9 nucleotides agree with TRBD1. Germline CDR1 SGHAT, CDR2 FQNNGV. This CDR3 has 14 residues. V was clipped by 5 bases and J by 5 bases; unmatched bases: 5. The CDR3 is CASSRDRDLDTQYF. DNA of the CDR3: TGTGCCAGCAGCCGGGACAGGGATTTAGATACGCAGTATTTT.

The chain has TRBV5-4 and TRBJ1-1; a possible D gene is TRBD1 (5 bases). Per the germline V gene, CDR1 is SGHNT and CDR2 is YYREEE (reference sequence). This CDR3 contains 14 residues. V gave up 0 bases and J gave up 3 bases, with 9 bases separating them. CDR3 coding DNA: TGTGCCAGCAGCTTGGAAGGGGCCTACACTGAAGCTTTCTTT. This codes for CASSLEGAYTEAFF.

The rearrangement joins TRBV4-1 to TRBJ2-2; no clear D. Trimming took off 6 bases at V and 0 bases at J, with 8 bases between the two ends. Germline CDR1 reads MGHRA; CDR2 reads YSYEKL. The CDR3 is 14 amino acids. CDR3 nucleotide sequence: TGCGCCAGCAGGCCTGTGTCGAACACCGGGGAGCTGTTTTTT. It specifies CASRPVSNTGELFF.

The V gene is TRBV6-1, the J gene TRBJ1-1, with a weak D call TRBD1 (6 bases). The germline V gene has CDR1 MNHNS and CDR2 SASEGT. Trimming removed 3 bases from V and 10 bases from J, with 15 bases in between. The CDR3 sequence is 13 residues long. CDR3 sequence reads: CASSDRTVRRAFF. The CDR3 DNA follows: TGTGCCAGCAGTGACCGGACAGTCCGAAGAGCTTTCTTT.

The chain uses TRBV27 and TRBJ2-6, with no clear D. The CDR3 covers 14 residues. CDR1 and CDR2 (germline): MNHEY, SMNVEV (reference sequence). Trimming stripped 3 bases from V and 2 bases from J, with 5 bases between. In nucleotides, the CDR3 is TGTGCCAGCAGTTTGGGGACTGGGGCCAACGTCCTGACTTTC. Amino acid sequence: CASSLGTGANVLTF.